This T cell receptor (beta chain) comes out of a study of beta chain features in type 1 diabetes. The CDR3 totals 13 residues. Per germline, CDR1 MNHEY and CDR2 SVGAGI. V was cut by 2 bases and J by 6 bases, with 7 bases left in between. In the case of this clone: Its antigen is unknown.

Overall study results and limits: Shorter templates might be favored by PCR, and equally so in patients and in controls.

Expressed TCRB transcripts were sequenced, since all the RNA that had been isolated was reverse transcribed. The data were produced by immunoSEQ multiplex PCR, yet TCRdb's version contains in-frame clones alone and is incomplete. The sample has some 900,000 clones, about a sixth seen once. The receptor comes from a woman aged 18-35 years in good health. Sample: naive CD4+ T cells from blood. The chain recombines TRBV6-5 with TRBJ2-2; unclear D gene. This chain's CDR3 is CASSYDGAGELFF. The DNA of the CDR3 is TGTGCCAGCAGTTACGATGGGGCCGGGGAGCTGTTTTTT.